The entry below gives a single TCR beta chain sequence along with its context. This record belongs to a study of T cells in localized non-small cell lung cancer. This CDR3 region has 14 residues. V shed 5 bases and J shed 1 base, with 11 bases lying between them. Looked up from germline, CDR1 is SGHAT and CDR2 is FQNNGV. The protocol was immunoSEQ multiplex PCR, while the TCRdb copy is restricted to in-frame clones and leaves out a portion. This table has some 71,000 clones, roughly 86% appearing once. The TCR originated in a female donor over 55 with stage I lung adenocarcinoma. The sequences come from peripheral blood, collected before any cancer treatment. The J gene is TRBJ2-5, the V gene TRBV11-2; a possible D gene is TRBD1 (6 bases). CDR3 amino acids: CASSRGQLQETQYF. CDR3 nucleotides: TGTGCCAGCAGCCGCGGACAGCTCCAAGAGACCCAGTACTTC.